This T cell receptor (beta chain) originates from a study of T cell changes during pregnancy in multiple sclerosis. Profiling relied on immunoSEQ multiplex PCR, and the TCRdb table lists in-frame clones only, not all of them. The sample has about 57,000 clones; around 89% are singletons. This clone was picked up one time. V gave up 1 base and J gave up 4 bases, with 13 bases separating them. Germline values: CDR1 SGHVS, CDR2 FQNEAQ. This CDR3 comprises 16 residues. The sample consisted of peripheral blood, taken after pregnancy. The source is a female donor with multiple sclerosis, enrolled in a pregnancy study. The chain is built from TRBV7-8 and TRBJ1-4; possible D gene TRBD1, 6 bases. The CDR3 here is CASSLVVTGFNEKLFF. CDR3 nucleotide sequence: TGTGCCAGCAGCTTAGTAGTGACAGGATTTAATGAAAAACTGTTTTTT.